The rows below give T cell receptor beta chains drawn from one sample of a study of chemoradiotherapy in HPV16-positive cancers. Only in-frame clones appear in the TCRdb table, and some are missing; sequencing was by immunoSEQ multiplex PCR. Seen here are 55,000 to 85,000 clones, around nine tenths observed once, and the top ten hold 4.2%. The sequencing used blood, collected from a patient who underwent chemoradiotherapy. Source of these receptors: a human donor with HPV-associated anogenital cancer. Both conserved end residues are part of each CDR3. A D gene is named only where the DNA matches it firmly. The size of a clone is reported for some rows only, either as once, few or many, or as a class for expanded clones.

d_call j_call v_call clone_size cdr3_length cdr3_aa cdr3_nt
- TRBJ1-1 TRBV5-4 few 15 CASSLDGDLNTEAFF TGTGCCAGCAGCTTGGATGGAGACCTGAACACTGAAGCTTTCTTT
- TRBJ2-3 TRBV6-1 few 12 CASSESRDTQYF TGTGCCAGCAGTGAATCTCGAGATACGCAGTATTTT
TRBD1 TRBJ2-7 TRBV6-6 - 15 CASSTTGGRSYEQYF TGTGCCAGCAGTACGACAGGGGGCAGATCCTACGAGCAGTACTTC
- TRBJ1-5 TRBV19 - 14 CASSITGKVQPQHF TGTGCCAGTAGTATTACAGGGAAGGTTCAGCCCCAGCATTTT
TRBD2 TRBJ2-5 TRBV7-7 - 15 CASSLGLASQETQYF TGTGCTAGCAGCTTGGGACTAGCGTCCCAAGAGACCCAGTACTTC
- TRBJ1-5 TRBV4-1 few 14 CASSPFQGYQPQHF TGCGCCAGCAGCCCCTTTCAGGGGTATCAGCCCCAGCATTTT
- TRBJ2-1 TRBV5-4 once 13 CASSFRTANEQFF TGTGCCAGCAGCTTTCGGACTGCCAATGAGCAGTTCTTC
- TRBJ2-3 TRBV7-3 - 14 CASSRTGTTDTQYF TGTGCCAGCAGCCGAACAGGAACCACAGATACGCAGTATTTT
- TRBJ2-7 TRBV5-1 once 14 CASSLYSAAYEQYF TGCGCCAGCAGCCTCTACTCAGCAGCCTACGAGCAGTACTTC
TRBD1 TRBJ1-2 TRBV6-6 - 15 CASSPWDRLNYGYTF TGTGCCAGCAGCCCCTGGGACAGACTGAACTATGGCTACACCTTC
- TRBJ1-4 TRBV18 - 15 CASSLTWATNEKLFF TGTGCCAGCTCCCTCACTTGGGCAACTAATGAAAAACTATTTTTT
- TRBJ2-2 TRBV23-1 - 20 CASSQFRSSGVDRNTGELFF TGCGCCAGCAGTCAATTCCGGAGCTCCGGGGTGGACAGAAACACCGGGGAGCTGTTTTTT
- TRBJ1-1 TRBV2 - 14 CASARTVFLTEAFF TGTGCCAGCGCCCGGACAGTTTTTCTCACTGAAGCTTTCTTT
TRBD2 TRBJ2-5 TRBV9 - 13 CASSLAGGETQYF TGTGCCAGCAGCCTAGCGGGGGGGGAGACCCAGTACTTC
- TRBJ1-2 TRBV6-1 - 12 CASSERVYGYTF TGTGCCAGCAGTGAGAGGGTCTATGGCTACACCTTC